This T cell receptor (beta chain) was recorded in a study of regulatory T cells in long-lasting Graves disease. TCR beta libraries were built with iRepertoire HTBI primers and Arm-PCR of CDR3 regions. MiXCR, run by TCRdb on the multiplex PCR reads, gives a single entry per CDR3 protein. The table lists just over 600,000 distinct CDR3 sequences, approximately 15% of them singletons. Time point noted: newly diagnosed GD, antithyroid drugs for less than 3 months. The authors made the TCR library using RNA they extracted from PBMCs. This clonotype has at least ten counts. These data are also associated with another study on T cells in Graves' hyperthyroidism and ophthalmopathy. That work states: Blood also carried most thyroid clonotypes expanded above 0.001.

The material was peripheral blood mononuclear cells (PBMCs), obtained at new diagnosis, from a patient treated with antithyroid drugs. This TCR came from a woman between 25 and 40 years old with Graves disease.

The DNA of the CDR3 is TGTGCCAGCAGCTTGGTGGGGTCCGGCTATGGCTACACCTTC. It yields the protein CASSLVGSGYGYTF. V and J are TRBV11-2 and TRBJ1-2; D call uncertain. This CDR3 is built from 14 residues. The germline V gene has CDR1 SGHAT and CDR2 FQNNGV. Trimming cost V 3 bases and J 4 bases, with 12 bases left between them. The whole variable domain, filled in from reference TRBV11-2 and TRBJ1-2, reads EAGVAQSPRYKIIEKRQSVAFWCNPISGHATLYWYQQILGQGPKLLIQFQNNGVVDDSQLPKDRFSAERLKGVDSTLKIQPAKLEDSAVYLCASSLVGSGYGYTFGSGTRLTVV.